The clone carrying this T cell receptor beta chain was observed at least ten times. The target antigen is unknown. A CD8+CD4-CCR7+CD45RA+ phenotype served as the sorting definition for naive CD8 T cells. The data stem from a study of molecular identifiers for immune sequencing clone quantification. Findings and limits, study-wide: Barcode sharing among identical TCR molecules could make large clones appear smaller.

In preparing bulk TCR libraries, previously described methods and listed TCR primers were used. MiXCR, run by TCRdb on the PCR reads, gives a single entry per CDR3 protein. The sample has roughly 10,000 distinct CDR3 sequences; roughly 19% are singletons. The CDR3 spans 15 residues. The V gene's germline CDR1 is LNHDA and CDR2 SQIVND (reference sequence). Trimming removed 11 bases at V and 0 bases at J, with 19 bases between. This chain links TRBV19 with TRBJ2-5, with D possibly being TRBD1 (5 bases). The TCR originated in a human donor in good health. Some libraries in this study had Jurkat cell RNA spiked in. The specimen was naive CD8+ T cells from blood, with Jurkat cell RNA spiked in. Subset noted: FACS-sorted CD8+CD4-CCR7+CD45RA+ naive T cells. The chain's CDR3 is CASSLGRQYQETQYF. Here the CDR3 DNA reads TGTGCCTCCTCCCTGGGCAGACAGTACCAAGAGACCCAGTACTTC.